The 2 T cell receptor beta chains given below trace back to one sample, sequenced in a study of post-analysis software for immune sequencing data. Overall study findings and caveats: Patients used five TRBV segments, including TRBV5-6, TRBV5-1 and TRBV20-1, more often than controls.

Their recognized antigens are unknown. The authors incorporated unique molecular identifiers into the TCR beta cDNA libraries. In TCRdb, the PCR reads were re-called with MiXCR into one record per CDR3 protein. The data contain 700,000 to 900,000 distinct CDR3 sequences, just over 45% of them singletons. The sequenced material came from blood. The receptors were gathered from a girl between 5 and 17 years old with multiple sclerosis.

The rearrangement joins TRBV28 to TRBJ1-2, with a possible D match to TRBD1 (6 bases). The CDR3 spans 20 residues. The germline V gene encodes CDR1 MDHEN and CDR2 SYDVKM. Trimming took 2 bases from V and 0 from J, leaving 25 bases between them. In nucleotides, the CDR3 is TGTGCCAGCAGTTTAAGGCTCGGCTTAATCGACAGGTCGGCTAACTATGGCTACACCTTC. The encoded protein is CASSLRLGLIDRSANYGYTF.

This clonotype was detected a few times. J is TRBJ2-1 and V is TRBV6-1, with 12 bases fitting TRBD2. Germline-derived CDR1 and CDR2 are MNHNS and SASEGT. The CDR3 loop spans 14 amino acids. V lost 8 bases, J lost 8 bases, and 7 bases stayed unmatched. The CDR3 sequence: CASRLAGGSDEQFF. DNA of the CDR3: TGTGCCAGCCGGCTAGCGGGAGGGTCGGATGAGCAGTTCTTC.